A selection of T cell receptor beta chains follows, all from one sample in a study of human thymus T cells. The repertoire was sequenced with immunoSEQ multiplex PCR; TCRdb's copy has only in-frame clones and lacks some. The sample holds tens of thousands of clones; 90% to 95% are singletons and the top ten take 0.03% to 0.035%. The sample comprised thymus tissue. The receptors were gathered from a girl under three years old with a congenital heart defect but otherwise immunologically healthy. Each CDR3 is given with its conserved first and last residue. The D gene is left open where the match is weak. Expanded clones get a size class; other rows say once, few or many, or leave the size out.

V,J,D,size,DNA,CDR3
TRBV4-1,TRBJ2-1,-,-,TGCGCCAGCAGCCAAGATAGGACAGCAACCTCCTACAATGAGCAGTTCTTC,CASSQDRTATSYNEQFF
TRBV15,TRBJ1-3,TRBD1,-,TGTGCCACCGGTCAGAAGCCCTTCGACTGGACAGGGGGTTCCCAAGGCCCCATATATTTT,CATGQKPFDWTGGSQGPIYF
TRBV6-1,TRBJ1-2,-,-,TGTGCCAACCTTCCCGCGGCACGGTCTAACTATGGCTACACCTTC,CANLPAARSNYGYTF
TRBV11-3,TRBJ2-1,TRBD2,-,TGTGCCAGCAGCTTAGACCTAAGCGGGAGGGCCGGTGAGCAGTTCTTC,CASSLDLSGRAGEQFF
TRBV4-2,TRBJ2-1,TRBD2,-,TGTGCCAGCAGCCTAACTAGCGGGTCCTACAATGAGCAGTTCTTC,CASSLTSGSYNEQFF
TRBV7-9,TRBJ2-5,-,few,TGTGCCAGCAGCTTGGAGCAACCCCAAGAGACCCAGTACTTC,CASSLEQPQETQYF
TRBV10-3,TRBJ1-2,TRBD1,-,TGTGCCATCAGCAACCAGGGGGCGGACTATGGCTACACCTTC,CAISNQGADYGYTF
TRBV4-2,TRBJ2-3,-,-,TGTGCCAGCAGCCTAAGGGGGACTATAAGCACAGATACGCAGTATTTT,CASSLRGTISTDTQYF
TRBV19,TRBJ2-2,-,-,TGTGCCAGTACCCTCAGGGGAGGGAGTGAGAACACCGGGGAGCTGTTTTTT,CASTLRGGSENTGELFF
TRBV2,TRBJ2-3,TRBD1,-,TGTGCCAGCAGTAATAATGGGACAGGGGGTACGCAGTATTTT,CASSNNGTGGTQYF
TRBV27,TRBJ2-2,-,-,TGTGCCAGCAGCTCAGCGGACCCCGGGGAGCTGTTTTTT,CASSSADPGELFF
TRBV6-5,TRBJ2-1,-,once,TGTGCCAGCACCCAGGGCAATGAGCAGTTCTTC,CASTQGNEQFF
TRBV19,TRBJ1-5,TRBD1,-,TGTGCCAGCGAGATACAGGGGGTCAACAATCAGCCCCAGCATTTT,CASEIQGVNNQPQHF
TRBV6-1,TRBJ1-1,-,-,TGTGCCAGCAGTTTCTCCGCAGTCAAAGCTTTCTTT,CASSFSAVKAFF
TRBV19,TRBJ2-1,-,-,TGTGCCAGTAGTATAGTTCGGCAGGGGATCCCCAATGAGCAGTTCTTC,CASSIVRQGIPNEQFF
TRBV28,TRBJ1-5,-,-,TGTGCCAGCAGTTATAGGGGGATGTATCAGCCCCAGCATTTT,CASSYRGMYQPQHF
TRBV7-8,TRBJ2-1,-,-,TGTGCCAGCAGGCAAAGGGTAAGCGATGAGCAGTTCTTC,CASRQRVSDEQFF
TRBV6-5,TRBJ1-2,-,-,TGTGCCAGCAGTTACTCAGACAGGCACTATGGCTACACCTTC,CASSYSDRHYGYTF
TRBV7-9,TRBJ2-5,-,once,TGTGCCAGCAGCTTAACCGACAGGTCCCAAGAGACCCAGTACTTC,CASSLTDRSQETQYF
TRBV6-5,TRBJ1-1,TRBD1,-,TGTGCCAGCAGTTCGGACAGGGGAGGGTCCACTGAAGCTTTCTTT,CASSSDRGGSTEAFF
TRBV5-1,TRBJ1-2,-,-,TGCGCCAGCAGCTTGGCTTCGGCAGGCGGGGGTGGCTACACCTTC,CASSLASAGGGGYTF
TRBV27,TRBJ2-5,TRBD1,-,TGTGCCAGCAGTCTCGGACAGGGTATCGGAGAGACCCAGTACTTC,CASSLGQGIGETQYF
TRBV2,TRBJ1-3,-,-,TGTGCCAGCAGTGAGAGGGGGTCTGGAAACACCATATATTTT,CASSERGSGNTIYF
TRBV10-1,TRBJ2-1,TRBD2,once,TGCGCCAGCAGTGAGTCGACTCGGGAGGGGGGCAATGAGCAGTTCTTC,CASSESTREGGNEQFF
TRBV19,TRBJ2-3,-,-,TGTGCCAGTACCCGGGGAAACGCCGATACGCAGTATTTT,CASTRGNADTQYF
TRBV7-2,TRBJ2-1,-,-,TGTGCCACCCCGGATGAGTGGCACAATGAGCAGTTCTTC,CATPDEWHNEQFF
TRBV12-5,TRBJ1-4,TRBD1,-,TGTGCTAGTGGTTTGGACAATGGGACAGGGAGGCTGGGTGAAAAACTGTTTTTT,CASGLDNGTGRLGEKLFF
TRBV4-2,TRBJ1-1,-,few,TGTGCCAGCAGCCAAGAGCGCAGAAACACTGAAGCTTTCTTT,CASSQERRNTEAFF
TRBV19,TRBJ2-1,TRBD2,once,TGTGCCAGTAGCCTGGGATGGAGGCGGGAGGGCCGGTTTTCCTACAATGAGCAGTTCTTC,CASSLGWRREGRFSYNEQFF
TRBV10-3,TRBJ2-1,-,-,TGTGCCATCAGTGAGCTCTCCCTGGGAAACAATGAGCAGTTCTTC,CAISELSLGNNEQFF
TRBV18,TRBJ2-7,TRBD1,once,TGTGCCAGCTCACCTAAGACGGGGGACAGGGGATTGTACGAGCAGTACTTC,CASSPKTGDRGLYEQYF
TRBV5-4,TRBJ1-2,-,-,-,CASSFNAFGPGGCYGYTF
TRBV7-2,TRBJ1-3,-,-,TGTGCCAGCAGCTTAATTCCCCGGGACCGAGTAAACACCATATATTTT,CASSLIPRDRVNTIYF
TRBV29-1,TRBJ2-1,TRBD2,-,TGCAGCGGTAAAACCGGGACTAGCGGGAGGTACAATGAGCAGTTCTTC,CSGKTGTSGRYNEQFF
TRBV19,TRBJ2-5,TRBD2,once,TGTGCCAGTAGTATATCAAGCGGGAGGGGCCAAGAGACCCAGTACTTC,CASSISSGRGQETQYF
TRBV10-2,TRBJ2-7,TRBD2,-,TGCGCCAGCAGTTCACGGGGCGGGGGGCATCCTCGTGGAGAGCAGTACTTC,CASSSRGGGHPRGEQYF
TRBV5-6,TRBJ2-5,-,-,TGTGCCAGCAGCTCAGGAGGGTCCCAAGAGACCCAGTACTTC,CASSSGGSQETQYF
TRBV15,TRBJ2-1,-,-,TGTGCCACCAGAACGGTCCAGGAGCCCAACTCCTACAATGAGCAGTTCTTC,CATRTVQEPNSYNEQFF
TRBV9,TRBJ2-3,-,-,TGTGCCAGCAGCGTAGAAGAGGAGGCGGAAGGAGACACAGATACGCAGTATTTT,CASSVEEEAEGDTDTQYF
TRBV28,TRBJ1-5,-,-,TGTGCCAGCAGTTTCTCAGTAACAGCCGCTGGCAATCAGCCCCAGCATTTT,CASSFSVTAAGNQPQHF
TRBV19,TRBJ1-2,-,-,TGTGCCAGTAGTAGGTCGGCAGGCCCGTCATACTATGGCTACACCTTC,CASSRSAGPSYYGYTF
TRBV18,TRBJ2-7,-,-,TGTGCCATCCCCCGGCTGGCTCGGGGTTACGAGCAGTACTTC,CAIPRLARGYEQYF
TRBV7-9,TRBJ2-1,TRBD2,once,TGTGCCAGCAGCTTCGTTTCTAGCGGGGTCGAAGTCCCGAATGAGCAGTTCTTC,CASSFVSSGVEVPNEQFF
TRBV4-2,TRBJ2-3,-,-,TGTGCCAGCAGTCTCCAGGGGGGACCAAGAGATACGCAGTATTTT,CASSLQGGPRDTQYF
TRBV7-2,TRBJ2-5,TRBD2,-,TGTGCCAGCAGCTCGGGGGGGGGCGGCCCCCAAGAGACCCAGTACTTC,CASSSGGGGPQETQYF
TRBV7-9,TRBJ2-7,-,-,TGTGCCAGCAGCTTCGGTTTCTCGGGATACTACGAGCAGTACTTC,CASSFGFSGYYEQYF
TRBV20-1,TRBJ2-5,-,-,TGCAGGCCTAACGTCCAGGAGACCCAGTACTTC,CRPNVQETQYF
TRBV12-5,TRBJ1-5,-,once,TGTGCTAGTGGTTTCTATGCCAGAGGAGGCAATCAGCCCCAGCATTTT,CASGFYARGGNQPQHF
TRBV18,TRBJ2-6,TRBD1,-,TGTGCCAGCTCACCACCGGGGACAGACAGTGACTCTGGGGCCAACGTCCTGACTTTC,CASSPPGTDSDSGANVLTF
TRBV25-1,TRBJ2-1,-,-,TGTGCCAGCAGTGGAGACTGGCGAACGGAGCAGTTCTTC,CASSGDWRTEQFF
TRBV6-1,TRBJ2-3,-,-,TGTGCCAGCAGTGATTGGGGAGCTGGGGGGCGAGATACGCAGTATTTT,CASSDWGAGGRDTQYF
TRBV6-6,TRBJ2-1,-,-,TGTGCCAGCAGTTACTCTGGAGTCCTCTACAATGAGCAGTTCTTC,CASSYSGVLYNEQFF
TRBV28,TRBJ2-3,-,-,TGTGCCAGCAGTCTCGACAGGGACCGCCGGGGGACAGATACGCAGTATTTT,CASSLDRDRRGTDTQYF
TRBV25-1,TRBJ1-1,TRBD1,-,TGTGCCAGCATGGGGACAGGGGATCCCGAAGCTTTCTTT,CASMGTGDPEAFF
TRBV28,TRBJ2-5,-,-,TGTGCCAGCAGTTTAAAGCGAAGGAGGGGGACACCCCCATTGCAAGAGACCCAGTACTTC,CASSLKRRRGTPPLQETQYF
TRBV7-9,TRBJ1-4,TRBD1,-,TGTGCCAGCAGCTTAGCGGGGGACAGGGAATTGGAAAAACTGTTTTTT,CASSLAGDRELEKLFF
TRBV6-4,TRBJ2-3,-,-,TGTGCCAGCAGTGAGGGCGGCCGAGGCACAGATACGCAGTATTTT,CASSEGGRGTDTQYF
TRBV15,TRBJ2-2,-,-,TGTGCCACCAGCAGAGGCGAGTGGGGCACCGGGGAGCTGTTTTTT,CATSRGEWGTGELFF
TRBV19,TRBJ1-5,TRBD1,-,TGTGCCAGTAACTGTCCGGGTGACAGGGAAGATTTGAATAGCAATCAGCCCCAGCATTTT,CASNCPGDREDLNSNQPQHF